Listed below are T cell receptor beta chains from one sample, sequenced in a study of shared clonotypes between healthy human individuals. Repertoires were generated with immunoSEQ multiplex PCR, while TCRdb's copy carries only in-frame clones and drops some. The data contain roughly 500,000 clones, around 79% of them singletons. Sequenced sample: PBMCs. Source of these receptors: a woman aged 40 to 50 in good health. Some clones in this sample may be carry-over from other donors' samples. CDR3s include the opening cysteine and the closing phenylalanine or tryptophan. The order of the fields is clone size, J gene, D gene, V gene, CDR3 protein, CDR3 DNA. The D gene is left open where the match is weak. Expanded clones get a size class; other rows say once, few or many, or leave the size out.

.,TRBJ2-7,.,TRBV28,CASSSRLLPWHEQYF,TGTGCCAGCAGTTCCCGACTTCTGCCATGGCACGAGCAGTACTTC
many,TRBJ2-2,.,TRBV4-2,CASSPQKWGESTGELFF,TGTGCCAGCAGCCCCCAAAAGTGGGGGGAAAGCACCGGGGAGCTGTTTTTT
.,TRBJ2-7,TRBD2,TRBV5-4,CASSPGLAGSALYEQYF,TGTGCCAGCAGCCCGGGACTAGCGGGATCTGCCCTCTACGAGCAGTACTTC
.,TRBJ2-1,TRBD2,TRBV19,CASTQGAGVTSGREYNEQFF,TGTGCCAGTACCCAGGGGGCAGGAGTTACTAGCGGGAGGGAATACAATGAGCAGTTCTTC
.,TRBJ2-1,.,TRBV7-3,CASSLTAGSEQFF,TGTGCCAGCAGCTTAACGGCGGGTAGTGAGCAGTTCTTC
.,TRBJ1-1,.,TRBV7-3,CASTSGGQWDTEAFF,TGTGCCAGCACCTCGGGGGGGCAATGGGACACTGAAGCTTTCTTT
.,TRBJ2-7,.,TRBV5-1,CASSTNVAYEQYF,TGCGCCAGCAGCACAAACGTGGCCTACGAGCAGTACTTC
few,TRBJ2-7,TRBD2,TRBV2,CASSYGGEQYF,TGTGCCAGCAGTTACGGGGGGGAGCAGTACTTC
.,TRBJ1-2,TRBD1,TRBV10-2,CASSEWDRGTYGYTF,TGCGCCAGCAGTGAGTGGGACAGGGGTACCTATGGCTACACCTTC
.,TRBJ2-1,.,TRBV9,CASSDGSYNEQFF,TGTGCCAGCAGCGATGGCTCCTACAATGAGCAGTTCTTC